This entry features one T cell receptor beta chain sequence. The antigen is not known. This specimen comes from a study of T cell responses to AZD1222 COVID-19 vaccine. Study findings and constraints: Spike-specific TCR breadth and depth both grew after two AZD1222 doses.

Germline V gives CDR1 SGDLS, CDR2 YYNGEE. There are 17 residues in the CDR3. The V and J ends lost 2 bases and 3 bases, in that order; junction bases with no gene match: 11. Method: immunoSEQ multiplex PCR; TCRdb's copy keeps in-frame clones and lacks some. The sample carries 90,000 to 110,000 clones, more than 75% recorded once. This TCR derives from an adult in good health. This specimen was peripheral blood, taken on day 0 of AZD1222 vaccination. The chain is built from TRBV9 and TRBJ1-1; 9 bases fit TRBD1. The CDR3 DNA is TGTGCCAGCAGCGTGCGACCCTACAGGGGGCGGGACACTGAAGCTTTCTTT. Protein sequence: CASSVRPYRGRDTEAFF.